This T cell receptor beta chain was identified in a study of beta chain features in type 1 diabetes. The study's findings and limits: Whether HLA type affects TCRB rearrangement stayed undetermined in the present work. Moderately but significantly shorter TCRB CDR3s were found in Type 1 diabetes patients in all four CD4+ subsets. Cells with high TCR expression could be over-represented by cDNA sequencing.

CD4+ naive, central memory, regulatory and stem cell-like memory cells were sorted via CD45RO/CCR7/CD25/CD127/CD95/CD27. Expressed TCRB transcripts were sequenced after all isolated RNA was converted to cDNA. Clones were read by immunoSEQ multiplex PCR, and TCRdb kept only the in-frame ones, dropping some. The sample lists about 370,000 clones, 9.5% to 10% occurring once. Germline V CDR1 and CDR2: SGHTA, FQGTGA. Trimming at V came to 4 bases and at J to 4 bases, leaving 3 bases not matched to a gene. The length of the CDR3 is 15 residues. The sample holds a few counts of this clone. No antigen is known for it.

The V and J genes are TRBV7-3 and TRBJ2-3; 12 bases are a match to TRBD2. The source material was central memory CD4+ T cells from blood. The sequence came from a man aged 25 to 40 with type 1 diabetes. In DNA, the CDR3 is TGTGCCAGCAGCTCACGACTAGCGGGAGCAGATACGCAGTATTTT. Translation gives CASSSRLAGADTQYF.